This is a list of T cell receptor beta chains from one sample in a study of OX40 agonist ivuxolimab in advanced cancers. Measured with immunoSEQ multiplex PCR; TCRdb has only the in-frame clones, and not every one. The sample has some 80,000 clones, roughly 92% seen once. The sequencing here drew on CD4+ or CD8+ T cells sorted from blood, taken in a trial of the OX40 agonist ivuxolimab. All receptors come from an adult with an advanced solid tumor such as melanoma, head and neck, liver or kidney cancer. Each CDR3 is given with its conserved first and last residue. The order of the fields is J gene, V gene, D gene, clone size, CDR3 DNA, CDR3 protein. The D gene is left open where the match is weak. Size values are once, few and many counts, or a class for expanded clones, and some rows have none.

J gene: TRBJ2-7
V gene: TRBV16
D gene: TRBD1
clone size: once
CDR3 DNA: TGTGCCAGCAGCCAATTGCCGACAGGGGGCATCTACGAGCAGTACTTC
CDR3 protein: CASSQLPTGGIYEQYF

J gene: TRBJ2-3
V gene: TRBV5-8
D gene: .
clone size: .
CDR3 DNA: TGTGCCAGCAGGCAATACACAGATACGCAGTATTTT
CDR3 protein: CASRQYTDTQYF

J gene: TRBJ2-1
V gene: TRBV4-1
D gene: .
clone size: .
CDR3 DNA: TGCGCCAGCAGCCAAGGGCGGAGCGACAATGAGCAGTTCTTC
CDR3 protein: CASSQGRSDNEQFF

J gene: TRBJ2-5
V gene: TRBV5-1
D gene: .
clone size: .
CDR3 DNA: TGCGCCAGCCGGGGTAGCGGAGGACAAGAGACCCAGTACTTC
CDR3 protein: CASRGSGGQETQYF

J gene: TRBJ2-7
V gene: TRBV5-4
D gene: .
clone size: .
CDR3 DNA: TGTGCCAGCAGCTCGATTATGCCGGGTAACGGCGAGCAGTACTTC
CDR3 protein: CASSSIMPGNGEQYF

J gene: TRBJ2-1
V gene: TRBV28
D gene: .
clone size: .
CDR3 DNA: TGTGCCAGCAGTTTATTGGGGGGTGGACAGTTCTTC
CDR3 protein: CASSLLGGGQFF

J gene: TRBJ2-3
V gene: TRBV9
D gene: TRBD1
clone size: .
CDR3 DNA: TGTGCCAGCAGCGTCCACAGGGACAGCCCCACAGATACGCAGTATTTT
CDR3 protein: CASSVHRDSPTDTQYF

J gene: TRBJ2-7
V gene: TRBV5-5
D gene: .
clone size: .
CDR3 DNA: TGTGCCAGCAGCTTGGTCAGTGGGTACGAGCAGTACTTC
CDR3 protein: CASSLVSGYEQYF

J gene: TRBJ2-7
V gene: TRBV19
D gene: .
clone size: few
CDR3 DNA: TGTGCCAGTAGTATGTGGGGCTACGAGCAGTACTTC
CDR3 protein: CASSMWGYEQYF

J gene: TRBJ2-2
V gene: TRBV30
D gene: .
clone size: once
CDR3 DNA: TGTGCCTGGAGCGCACAAGGGGGGACCGGGGAGCTGTTTTTT
CDR3 protein: CAWSAQGGTGELFF

J gene: TRBJ2-3
V gene: TRBV6-1
D gene: TRBD2
clone size: .
CDR3 DNA: TGTGCCAGCAGTGAACCCGCTAGCGGGAGGGCAGATACGCAGTATTTT
CDR3 protein: CASSEPASGRADTQYF

J gene: TRBJ1-3
V gene: TRBV20-1
D gene: TRBD1
clone size: .
CDR3 DNA: TGCAGTGCCCACCGGGACAGGGCCTATTTT
CDR3 protein: CSAHRDRAYF

J gene: TRBJ2-7
V gene: TRBV7-8
D gene: .
clone size: .
CDR3 DNA: TGTGCCAGCAGCTTAGAAACAATTGGCTACTACGAGCAGTACTTC
CDR3 protein: CASSLETIGYYEQYF

J gene: TRBJ2-4
V gene: TRBV11-2
D gene: .
clone size: .
CDR3 DNA: TGTGCCAGCAGCTTAGTCGGGGCAGGGTGGGAAAACATTCAGTACTTC
CDR3 protein: CASSLVGAGWENIQYF

J gene: TRBJ1-2
V gene: TRBV14
D gene: .
clone size: .
CDR3 DNA: TGTGCCAGCAGCCAAGAGAGATTGAACTATGGCTACACCTTC
CDR3 protein: CASSQERLNYGYTF

J gene: TRBJ2-7
V gene: TRBV5-1
D gene: .
clone size: .
CDR3 DNA: TGCGCCAGCACCGCAGGGGTCGCCTACGAGCAGTACTTC
CDR3 protein: CASTAGVAYEQYF

J gene: TRBJ2-2
V gene: TRBV5-1
D gene: .
clone size: few
CDR3 DNA: TGCGCCAGCAGCCCTTGGGGCGACGGCGGGGAGCTGTTTTTT
CDR3 protein: CASSPWGDGGELFF

J gene: TRBJ2-5
V gene: TRBV5-8
D gene: TRBD1
clone size: .
CDR3 DNA: TGTGCCAGCAGCCTTGACAGGGGAGAGACCCAGTACTTC
CDR3 protein: CASSLDRGETQYF

J gene: TRBJ2-7
V gene: TRBV11-2
D gene: .
clone size: .
CDR3 DNA: TGTGCCAGCAGCTCGTTCGGGCCCTTGGGAGAGCAGTACTTC
CDR3 protein: CASSSFGPLGEQYF

J gene: TRBJ2-2
V gene: TRBV10-3
D gene: .
clone size: .
CDR3 DNA: TGTGCCATCAGTGCATTTCAGCGGGACACCGGGGAGCTGTTTTTT
CDR3 protein: CAISAFQRDTGELFF

J gene: TRBJ1-4
V gene: TRBV7-9
D gene: .
clone size: .
CDR3 DNA: TGTGCCAGCAGCGCCTATGGGGGGCGCCTTAGTGGCGAAAAACTGTTTTTT
CDR3 protein: CASSAYGGRLSGEKLFF

J gene: TRBJ2-7
V gene: TRBV30
D gene: .
clone size: .
CDR3 DNA: TGTGCCTGGAGTGTTACTGGCTACGAGCAGTACTTC
CDR3 protein: CAWSVTGYEQYF

J gene: TRBJ1-5
V gene: TRBV6-5
D gene: TRBD1
clone size: .
CDR3 DNA: TGTGCCAGCAGCCCAGACAGGGGTGGACAGCCCCAGCATTTT
CDR3 protein: CASSPDRGGQPQHF

J gene: TRBJ2-2
V gene: TRBV7-8
D gene: TRBD1
clone size: few
CDR3 DNA: TGTGCCAGCAGCTTCCGACAGGGGGCGAACGGGGAGCTGTTTTTT
CDR3 protein: CASSFRQGANGELFF

J gene: TRBJ1-5
V gene: TRBV19
D gene: TRBD1
clone size: .
CDR3 DNA: TGTGCCAGTAGTAATACAGGGGAAGGAGTTCAGCCCCAGCATTTT
CDR3 protein: CASSNTGEGVQPQHF

J gene: TRBJ2-5
V gene: TRBV14
D gene: TRBD1
clone size: .
CDR3 DNA: TGTGCCAGCAGCCTGCAGCAACAGGGGTCAGAGACCCAGTACTTC
CDR3 protein: CASSLQQQGSETQYF

J gene: TRBJ2-7
V gene: TRBV7-2
D gene: .
clone size: .
CDR3 DNA: TGTGCCAGCAGCTCCTCTTTTGGGGTCTACGAGCAGTACTTC
CDR3 protein: CASSSSFGVYEQYF

J gene: TRBJ2-2
V gene: TRBV5-1
D gene: .
clone size: .
CDR3 DNA: TGCGCCAGCAGCTTGGAGCTCACCGGGGAGCTGTTTTTT
CDR3 protein: CASSLELTGELFF

J gene: TRBJ2-7
V gene: TRBV5-1
D gene: TRBD1
clone size: once
CDR3 DNA: TGCGCCAGCAGCTTCTCGGGACAGACCTACGAGCAGTACTTC
CDR3 protein: CASSFSGQTYEQYF

J gene: TRBJ2-7
V gene: TRBV6-6
D gene: .
clone size: .
CDR3 DNA: TGTGCCAGCAGTTACTCCCGAGCCTACGAGCAGTACTTC
CDR3 protein: CASSYSRAYEQYF

J gene: TRBJ2-3
V gene: TRBV6-1
D gene: TRBD2
clone size: .
CDR3 DNA: TGTGCCACCAGTGGGGTGAGAGGGAGGGTCTCAGATACGCAGTATTTT
CDR3 protein: CATSGVRGRVSDTQYF

J gene: TRBJ1-5
V gene: TRBV9
D gene: TRBD1
clone size: once
CDR3 DNA: TGTGCCAGCAGCGTCGGACAGGGTGAGGTTCAGCCCCAGCATTTT
CDR3 protein: CASSVGQGEVQPQHF

J gene: TRBJ2-7
V gene: TRBV30
D gene: .
clone size: .
CDR3 DNA: TGTGCCTGGGGAGGAACCTACGAGCAGTACTTC
CDR3 protein: CAWGGTYEQYF

J gene: TRBJ2-3
V gene: TRBV12-5
D gene: .
clone size: .
CDR3 DNA: TGTGCTAGTGGTTTGGGGGACCGAAAGACAGATACGCAGTATTTT
CDR3 protein: CASGLGDRKTDTQYF

J gene: TRBJ2-5
V gene: TRBV5-4
D gene: TRBD1
clone size: .
CDR3 DNA: TGTGCCAGCAGCCTAAGACAGGGGGGCGGCCAAGAGACCCAGTACTTC
CDR3 protein: CASSLRQGGGQETQYF

J gene: TRBJ2-6
V gene: TRBV30
D gene: .
clone size: .
CDR3 DNA: TGTGCCTGGAGTCTTCAAAGTACAGGGGCCAACGTCCTGACTTTC
CDR3 protein: CAWSLQSTGANVLTF

J gene: TRBJ1-1
V gene: TRBV18
D gene: TRBD1
clone size: .
CDR3 DNA: TGTGCCAGCTCACTATCGACCGGGACAGGGAACACTGAAGCTTTCTTT
CDR3 protein: CASSLSTGTGNTEAFF

J gene: TRBJ2-6
V gene: TRBV19
D gene: TRBD1
clone size: .
CDR3 DNA: TGTGCCAGTAGTATCCAGACAGGGTTTGGGGCCAACGTCCTGACTTTC
CDR3 protein: CASSIQTGFGANVLTF

J gene: TRBJ2-1
V gene: TRBV7-3
D gene: .
clone size: .
CDR3 DNA: TGTGCCAGCAGCGGGACTTTATACAATGAGCAGTTCTTC
CDR3 protein: CASSGTLYNEQFF

J gene: TRBJ2-3
V gene: TRBV18
D gene: TRBD2
clone size: .
CDR3 DNA: TGTGCCAGCTCACCCGGACTAGCCTTTAAGGATACGCAGTATTTT
CDR3 protein: CASSPGLAFKDTQYF

J gene: TRBJ2-2
V gene: TRBV14
D gene: .
clone size: .
CDR3 DNA: TGTGCCAGCAGCCAGAACACCGGGGAGCTGTTTTTT
CDR3 protein: CASSQNTGELFF

J gene: TRBJ2-1
V gene: TRBV27
D gene: TRBD2
clone size: .
CDR3 DNA: TGTGCCAGCAGTTCTTTAGCGGGAGGGCCTTTAAATGAGCAGTTCTTC
CDR3 protein: CASSSLAGGPLNEQFF

J gene: TRBJ1-2
V gene: TRBV6-6
D gene: .
clone size: .
CDR3 DNA: TGTGCCAGCAGTTACAGGGAGGCCTATGGCTACACCTTC
CDR3 protein: CASSYREAYGYTF